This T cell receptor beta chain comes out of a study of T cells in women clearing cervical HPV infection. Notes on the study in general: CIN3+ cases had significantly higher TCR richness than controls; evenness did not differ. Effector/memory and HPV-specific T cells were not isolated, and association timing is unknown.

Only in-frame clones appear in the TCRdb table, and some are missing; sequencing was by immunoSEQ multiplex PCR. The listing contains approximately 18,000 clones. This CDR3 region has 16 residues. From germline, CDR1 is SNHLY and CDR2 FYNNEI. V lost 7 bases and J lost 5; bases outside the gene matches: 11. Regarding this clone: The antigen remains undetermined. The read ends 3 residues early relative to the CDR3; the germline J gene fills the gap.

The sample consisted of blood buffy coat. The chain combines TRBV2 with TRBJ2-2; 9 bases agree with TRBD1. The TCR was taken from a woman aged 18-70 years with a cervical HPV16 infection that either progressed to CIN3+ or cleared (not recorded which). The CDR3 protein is CASIAQTGGITGELFF. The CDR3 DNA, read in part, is TGTGCCAGCATCGCTCAGACAGGGGGGATAACCGGGGAG.